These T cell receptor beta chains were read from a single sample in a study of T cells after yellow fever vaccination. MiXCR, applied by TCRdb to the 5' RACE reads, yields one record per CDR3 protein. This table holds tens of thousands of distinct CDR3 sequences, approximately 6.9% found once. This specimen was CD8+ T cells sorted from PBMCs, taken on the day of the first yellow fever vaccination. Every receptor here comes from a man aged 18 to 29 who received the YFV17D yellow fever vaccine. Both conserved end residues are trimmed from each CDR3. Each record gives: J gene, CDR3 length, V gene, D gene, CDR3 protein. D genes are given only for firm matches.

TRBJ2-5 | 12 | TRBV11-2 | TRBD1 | ASSSQGDGETQY
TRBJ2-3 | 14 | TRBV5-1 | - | ASTTNSGWGRDTQY
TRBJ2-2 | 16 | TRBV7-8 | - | ASSLPKLPRSGAGELF
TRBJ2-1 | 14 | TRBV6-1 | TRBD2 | ASSELAGTRYNEQF
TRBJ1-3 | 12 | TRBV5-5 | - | ASSLGGGTDTIY
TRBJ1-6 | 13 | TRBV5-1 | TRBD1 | ASRAVGQGDSPLH
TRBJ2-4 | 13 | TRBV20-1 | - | SARDQEVAKNIQY
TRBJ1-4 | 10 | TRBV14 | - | ASKGNGEKLF
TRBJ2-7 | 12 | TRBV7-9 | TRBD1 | ASRPGTGAYEQY
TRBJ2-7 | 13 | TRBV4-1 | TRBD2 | ASSQLAGGSYEQY
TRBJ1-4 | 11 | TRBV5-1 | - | ASKGRQNEKLF
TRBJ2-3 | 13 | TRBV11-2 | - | ASSLGTRHTDTQY
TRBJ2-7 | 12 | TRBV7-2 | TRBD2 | ASSSRGEGYEQY
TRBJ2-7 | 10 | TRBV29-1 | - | SVARESYEQY
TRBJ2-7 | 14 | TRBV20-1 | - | SASPGRRMSSYEQY
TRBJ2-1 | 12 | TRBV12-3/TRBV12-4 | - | ASSDSWGPREQF
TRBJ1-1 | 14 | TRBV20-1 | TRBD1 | SADNTGGGGSTEAF
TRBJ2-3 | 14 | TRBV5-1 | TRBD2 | ASSLLAGGPGDTQY
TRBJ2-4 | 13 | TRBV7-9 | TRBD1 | ASSPQTGSKNIQY
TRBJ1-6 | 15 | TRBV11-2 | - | ASSLSYHLRRDSPLH
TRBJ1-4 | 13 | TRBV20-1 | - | SAPWTAREVKNCF
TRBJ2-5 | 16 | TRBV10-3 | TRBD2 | AISEAPAGTSGRETQY
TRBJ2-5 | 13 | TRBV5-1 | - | ASSWAGGPQETQY
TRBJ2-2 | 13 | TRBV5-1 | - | ASREATANTGELF
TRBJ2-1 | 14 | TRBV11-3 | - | ASSFGADSGYNEQF
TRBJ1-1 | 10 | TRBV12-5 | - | ASGLSNTEAF
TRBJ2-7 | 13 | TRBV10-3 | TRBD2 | ASGGGPGLSYEQY
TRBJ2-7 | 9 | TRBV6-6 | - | ASSYRDEQY
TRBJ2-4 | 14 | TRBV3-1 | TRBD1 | ASSSRGLAAKNIQY
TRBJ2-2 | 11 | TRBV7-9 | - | ASRGLKTGELF
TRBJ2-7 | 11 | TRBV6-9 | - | ASSYKMPYEQY
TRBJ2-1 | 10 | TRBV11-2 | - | ASSLLDNEQF
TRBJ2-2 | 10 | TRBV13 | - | ASSVYTGELF
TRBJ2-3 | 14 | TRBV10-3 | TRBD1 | AISESLSDRANTQY
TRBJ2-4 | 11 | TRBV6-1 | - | ASSDRAGNIQY
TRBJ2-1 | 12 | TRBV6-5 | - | ASSPGVSYNEQF
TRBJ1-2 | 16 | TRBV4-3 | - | ASSQEVGFGVPGYGYT
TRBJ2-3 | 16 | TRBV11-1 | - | ASSLGSPSGTATDTQY
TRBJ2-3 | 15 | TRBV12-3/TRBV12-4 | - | ASTFARGPYSTDTQY
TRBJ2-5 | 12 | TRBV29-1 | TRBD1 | SVERGTGQETQY
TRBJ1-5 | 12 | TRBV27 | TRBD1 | ASRRGLGNQPQH
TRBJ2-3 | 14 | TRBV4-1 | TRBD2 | ASSQALAGGQDTQY